This T cell receptor (beta chain) is drawn from a study of human T cells and chemical hapten exposure. About the research overall: 2% DPC applied to an approximately 2 cm by approximately 2 cm arm area sensitized donors.

TCRdb reprocessed the RACE reads with MiXCR, giving one entry per CDR3 protein. Among some 96,000 distinct CDR3 sequences listed, around a quarter were seen once. Notes on this clonotype: As yet, its antigen is unknown.

Germline values: CDR1 KGHDR, CDR2 SFDVKD. V was clipped by 3 bases and J by 2 bases; unmatched bases: 5. The CDR3 runs to 16 residues. General study results and limits: The number of TCRs over 1 in 1000 frequency stayed unchanged after DPC. There was a positive correlation between PT1 expanded TCR counts and patch test score.

This sample's time point: patch test 3, about 24 weeks after DPC sensitization. Treatment given: therapeutic diphenylcyclopropenone sensitization with weekly scalp DPC. The input for sequencing was whole blood, taken in connection with sensitization to the hapten diphenylcyclopropenone (DPC). V and J are TRBV24-1 and TRBJ2-1; TRBD1 agrees at 8 bases. This TCR derives from a middle-aged man with alopecia areata. Some clones in this sample may be carry-over from other donors' samples. As DNA, the CDR3 is TGTGCCACCAGTGATCTGACAGGGGAAGCCTACAATGAGCAGTTCTTC. It specifies CATSDLTGEAYNEQFF.